Sequencing of this T cell receptor beta chain was carried out in a study of T cell responses to AZD1222 COVID-19 vaccine. The assay was immunoSEQ multiplex PCR, and TCRdb's table has in-frame clones only and misses some. The data show over 120,000 clones, about 92% seen once. The table lists this clone with a count of one. Germline-derived CDR1 and CDR2 are MGHRA and YSYEKL. This CDR3 contains 15 residues. V was clipped by 0 bases and J by 4 bases, with 12 bases between them. The sequences come from peripheral blood, collected after recovery from COVID-19. V gene TRBV4-1 combines with J gene TRBJ1-2, with D unresolved. The origin of this receptor is an adult who had recovered from COVID-19. This CDR3 reads CASSQEPFVSYGYTF. CDR3 DNA sequence: TGCGCCAGCAGCCAAGAACCCTTTGTAAGCTATGGCTACACCTTC.